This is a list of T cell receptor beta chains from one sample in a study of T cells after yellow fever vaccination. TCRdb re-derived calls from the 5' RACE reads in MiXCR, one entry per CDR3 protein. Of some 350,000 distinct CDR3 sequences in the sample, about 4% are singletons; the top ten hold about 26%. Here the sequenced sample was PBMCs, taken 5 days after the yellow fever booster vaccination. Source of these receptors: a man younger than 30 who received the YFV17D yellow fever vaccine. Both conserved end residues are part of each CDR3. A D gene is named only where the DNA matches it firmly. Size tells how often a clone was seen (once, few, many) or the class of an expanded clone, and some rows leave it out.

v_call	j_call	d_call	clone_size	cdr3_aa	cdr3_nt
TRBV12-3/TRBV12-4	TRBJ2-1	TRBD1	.	CASSWDRDNEQFF	TGTGCCAGCAGTTGGGACAGGGACAATGAGCAGTTCTTC
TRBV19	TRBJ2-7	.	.	CASSAGSPYEQYF	TGTGCCAGTAGTGCGGGCAGCCCCTACGAGCAGTACTTC
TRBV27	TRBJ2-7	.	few	CASRSAGRYEQYF	TGTGCCAGCAGATCGGCGGGGCGGTACGAGCAGTACTTC
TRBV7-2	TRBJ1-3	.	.	CASSLELGVAGNTIYF	TGTGCCAGCAGCTTAGAACTCGGGGTGGCGGGAAACACCATATATTTT
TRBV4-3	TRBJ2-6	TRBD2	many	CASSQEGGIRVSGANVLTF	TGCGCCAGCAGCCAAGAGGGAGGGATAAGGGTGTCTGGGGCCAACGTCCTGACTTTC
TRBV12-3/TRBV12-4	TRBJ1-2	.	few	CASSPALVLGTIRNGYTF	TGTGCCAGCAGCCCGGCCCTCGTTCTCGGGACAATTCGGAATGGCTACACCTTC
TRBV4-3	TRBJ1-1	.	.	CASSQDSRGRQDDGGGSTEAFF	TGCGCCAGCAGCCAAGATAGTAGGGGGAGGCAGGACGACGGGGGAGGCTCCACTGAAGCTTTCTTT
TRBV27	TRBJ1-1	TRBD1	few	CASSLMEGDRSFF	TGTGCCAGCAGTTTAATGGAGGGGGACAGGTCTTTCTTT
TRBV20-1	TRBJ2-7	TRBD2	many	CSARETSGGLYEQYF	TGCAGTGCTAGAGAGACTAGCGGGGGGCTGTACGAGCAGTACTTC
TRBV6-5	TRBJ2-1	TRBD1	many	CASSYRDRGRAEQFF	TGTGCCAGCAGTTATAGGGACAGGGGGCGGGCTGAGCAGTTCTTC
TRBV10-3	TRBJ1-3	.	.	CAISEGGNTIYF	TGTGCCATCAGTGAAGGAGGAAACACCATATATTTT
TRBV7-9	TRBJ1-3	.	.	CASSEGRRNTIYF	TGTGCCAGCAGCGAGGGACGTAGAAACACCATATATTTT
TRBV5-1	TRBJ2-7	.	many	CASSLTASSYEQYF	TGCGCCAGCAGCTTGACAGCGTCGTCCTACGAGCAGTACTTC
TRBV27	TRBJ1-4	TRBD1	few	CASSLWTGPNEKLFF	TGTGCCAGCAGTTTATGGACAGGGCCTAATGAAAAACTGTTTTTT
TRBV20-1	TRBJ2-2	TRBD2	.	CSARTSGGVELFF	TGCAGTGCTAGGACTAGCGGGGGGGTAGAGCTGTTTTTT
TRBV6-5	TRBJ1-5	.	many	CASSYRNQPQHF	TGTGCCAGCAGTTACAGGAATCAGCCCCAGCATTTT
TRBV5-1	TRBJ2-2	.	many	CASSLLGTNTGELFF	TGCGCCAGCAGCTTGTTAGGGACTAACACCGGGGAGCTGTTTTTT
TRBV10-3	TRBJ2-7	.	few	CAISRGQGSRNEQYF	TGTGCCATCAGTAGAGGCCAGGGGAGTAGGAACGAGCAGTACTTC
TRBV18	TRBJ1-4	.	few	CASSTFPATNEKLFF	TGTGCCAGCTCAACCTTCCCTGCAACTAATGAAAAACTGTTTTTT
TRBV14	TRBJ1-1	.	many	CASSHLIRDEFTEAFF	TGTGCCAGCAGCCACCTGATCCGGGACGAGTTTACTGAAGCTTTCTTT
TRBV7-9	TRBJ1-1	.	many	CASSLWQKNTEAFF	TGTGCCAGCAGCTTGTGGCAGAAGAACACTGAAGCTTTCTTT
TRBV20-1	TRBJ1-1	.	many	CSARDGRGATEAFF	TGCAGTGCTAGAGACGGAAGGGGGGCCACTGAAGCTTTCTTT
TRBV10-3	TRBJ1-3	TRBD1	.	CAISEDRAGNTIYF	TGTGCCATCAGCGAGGACAGGGCTGGAAACACCATATATTTT
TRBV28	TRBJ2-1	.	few	CASRLTYNEQFF	TGTGCCAGCAGATTGACATACAATGAGCAGTTCTTC
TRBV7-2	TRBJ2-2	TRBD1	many	CASSLRGSGGPGELFF	TGTGCCAGCAGCCTCCGCGGTTCAGGGGGCCCCGGGGAGCTGTTTTTT
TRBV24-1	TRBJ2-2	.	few	CATSDHLHGTHINTGELFF	TGTGCCACCAGTGACCATCTCCACGGGACACACATTAACACCGGGGAGCTGTTTTTT
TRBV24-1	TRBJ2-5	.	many	CATSLGRAQETQYF	TGTGCCACCAGCTTGGGTAGGGCCCAAGAGACCCAGTACTTC
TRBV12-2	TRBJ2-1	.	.	CASRTSGNEQFF	TGTGCAAGCCGGACTAGCGGCAATGAGCAGTTCTTC
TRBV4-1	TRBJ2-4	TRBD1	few	CASSQGGATGGKNIQYF	TGCGCCAGCAGCCAAGGAGGCGCGACAGGGGGTAAAAACATTCAGTACTTC
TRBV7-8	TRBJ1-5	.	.	CASSSFQGPSQPQHF	TGTGCCAGCAGCTCGTTCCAGGGCCCAAGTCAGCCCCAGCATTTT
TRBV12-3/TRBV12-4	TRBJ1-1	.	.	CASAPASQQAFF	TGTGCCAGCGCACCTGCCAGTCAACAGGCTTTCTTT
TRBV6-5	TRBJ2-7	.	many	CASSYSQISYEQYF	TGTGCCAGCAGTTACTCGCAAATCTCCTACGAGCAGTACTTC
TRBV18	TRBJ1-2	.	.	CASSHKDSPYGYTF	TGTGCCAGCTCACATAAGGACTCACCCTATGGCTACACCTTC
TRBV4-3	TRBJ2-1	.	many	CASSQGQSLEQFF	TGCGCCAGCAGCCAGGGGCAGTCACTTGAGCAGTTCTTC
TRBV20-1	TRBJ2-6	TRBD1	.	CSAADRVTSGANVLTF	TGCAGTGCCGCTGACAGGGTGACCTCTGGGGCCAACGTCCTGACTTTC
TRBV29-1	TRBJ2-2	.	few	CSAGALYPSELFF	TGCAGCGCAGGGGCCCTTTACCCGAGTGAGCTGTTTTTT
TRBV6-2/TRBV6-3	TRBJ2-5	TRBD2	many	CASSYALAGKQETQYF	TGTGCCAGCAGTTATGCCCTAGCGGGGAAACAAGAGACCCAGTACTTC
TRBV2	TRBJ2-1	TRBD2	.	CASRLGTSGGWQFF	TGTGCCAGCAGGCTCGGGACTAGCGGGGGTTGGCAGTTCTTC
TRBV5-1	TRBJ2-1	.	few	CASSLVVGGGEQFF	TGCGCCAGCAGCTTGGTCGTTGGGGGCGGTGAGCAGTTCTTC
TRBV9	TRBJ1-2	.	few	CASSLRGDLENYGYTF	TGTGCCAGCAGCCTGAGAGGGGACTTAGAAAACTATGGCTACACCTTC
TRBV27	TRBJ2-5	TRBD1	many	CASSGQDQETQYF	TGTGCCAGCTCGGGACAGGATCAAGAGACCCAGTACTTC
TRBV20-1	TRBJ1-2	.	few	CSASSNGGHGYTF	TGCAGTGCTAGTAGTAACGGTGGACATGGCTACACCTTC
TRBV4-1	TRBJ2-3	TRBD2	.	CASSQVASGGSTDTQYF	TGCGCCAGCAGCCAAGTGGCCAGCGGGGGGAGCACAGATACGCAGTATTTT
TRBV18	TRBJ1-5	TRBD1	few	CASSPYTGENQPQHF	TGTGCCAGCTCACCGTACACAGGGGAGAATCAGCCCCAGCATTTT
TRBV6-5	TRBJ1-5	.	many	CASSFSGNQPQHF	TGTGCCAGCAGTTTCTCCGGCAATCAGCCCCAGCATTTT
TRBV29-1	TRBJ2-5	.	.	CSVAGGGFTYPLGTQYF	TGCAGCGTTGCCGGAGGGGGCTTTACTTACCCCTTGGGGACCCAGTACTTC
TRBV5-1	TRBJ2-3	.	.	CASSLAPPRSTDTQYF	TGCGCCAGCAGCTTGGCCCCTCCTCGAAGCACAGATACGCAGTATTTT
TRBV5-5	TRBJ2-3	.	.	CASSLAGSPTRTDTQYF	TGTGCCAGCAGCTTGGCGGGCAGCCCAACAAGGACAGATACGCAGTATTTT
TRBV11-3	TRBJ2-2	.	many	CASSLKRTANTGELFF	TGTGCCAGCAGCTTAAAAAGGACAGCGAACACCGGGGAGCTGTTTTTT
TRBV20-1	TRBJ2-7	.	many	CSARRESSYEQYF	TGCAGTGCTAGACGGGAGAGCTCCTACGAGCAGTACTTC
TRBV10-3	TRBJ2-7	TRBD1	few	CAIRRTGDEQYF	TGTGCCATCAGGAGGACAGGGGACGAGCAGTACTTC
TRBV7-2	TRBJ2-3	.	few	CASSLGGGGWDTQYF	TGTGCCAGCAGCTTAGGTGGGGGGGGCTGGGATACGCAGTATTTT
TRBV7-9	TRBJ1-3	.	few	CASSLPGTSGNTIYF	TGTGCCAGCAGCTTACCAGGGACCTCTGGAAACACCATATATTTT
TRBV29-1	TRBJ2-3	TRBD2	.	CSVEFAGGFTDTQYF	TGCAGCGTTGAATTCGCGGGGGGTTTCACAGATACGCAGTATTTT